This TCR beta chain was sequenced for a study of blood T cell repertoires in COVID-19. About the research overall: Samples came from the United States, Italy and Spain, spanning acute and convalescent COVID-19. PBMCs, B-cell-depleted T cells, or T cells provided the cDNA or gDNA that made up the material.

Original data processing: Using reference gene primer amplification, nucleated cell counts were estimated. Repertoires were generated with immunoSEQ multiplex PCR, while TCRdb's copy carries only in-frame clones and drops some. D and trimming come from the DNA, and the V and J calls and clone size come from that table. Of 120,000 or so clones in the sample, 85% to 90% were seen once. In germline, CDR1 is ENHRY, CDR2 SYGVKD. CDR3 length: 15 amino acids. After removal of 7 bases from V and 6 bases from J, the junction contained 9 bases not matched to a gene. V is TRBV10-3 and J is TRBJ1-1; 12 bases match TRBD1. The TCR originated in a woman in her forties or fifties with active or convalescent COVID-19. Material: peripheral blood. The CDR3, as DNA: TGTGCCATCAAAGGACAGGGACAGGGGGCAGCTGAAGCTTTCTTT. Its protein product is CAIKGQGQGAAEAFF.